One and the same sample provided the 25 T cell receptor beta chains below, sequenced in a study of shared clonotypes between healthy human individuals. Assay: immunoSEQ multiplex PCR; the TCRdb copy retains only in-frame clones and omits some. Of about 1 million clones in the sample, roughly 80% are singletons; the top ten hold approximately 1.3%. The sequenced sample consisted of memory CD4+ T cells sorted from blood. Subset described: CD45RA-negative fraction. The source is a man between 18 and 35 years old in good health.

This clone was observed a few times. The rearrangement uses TRBV6-5 and TRBJ2-3; a weak D match, TRBD1 (6 bases). Per the germline V gene, CDR1 is MNHEY and CDR2 is SVGAGI. Deletions cut 6 bases from V and 6 bases from J, with 19 bases between. The CDR3 runs 15 residues. CDR3 amino acids: CASRSDSTSKDTQYF. The CDR3 bases are TGTGCCAGCAGATCGGACAGCACTTCAAAGGATACGCAGTATTTT.

This chain uses TRBV6-1 with TRBJ2-2; the D call may be TRBD1 or TRBD2 (5 bases each). Trimming pared 6 bases from V and 3 bases from J, leaving 14 bases between. CDR3 length equals 15 residues. The germline gives CDR1 MNHNS, CDR2 SASEGT. In DNA, the CDR3 is TGTGCCAGCAGCCGGGACGGCAAATACACCGGGGAGCTGTTTTTT. Amino acids: CASSRDGKYTGELFF.

The V call is TRBV10-3, the J call TRBJ2-3; no clear D gene. From germline, CDR1 is ENHRY and CDR2 SYGVKD. V lost 0 bases and J 4 bases, leaving 5 bases between the germline ends. CDR3 length equals 13 residues. The CDR3 DNA sequence: TGTGCCATCAGTGAGTCGAGGTCAGATACGCAGTATTTT. Translation: CAISESRSDTQYF.

The rearrangement uses TRBV4-1 and TRBJ1-5; maybe TRBD1 (6 bases). V lost 2 bases, J lost 6 bases, and 14 bases lay in between. From germline, CDR1 is MGHRA and CDR2 YSYEKL. The CDR3 covers 15 residues. CDR3 protein: CASSQRGEGGQPQHF. CDR3 nucleotide sequence: TGCGCCAGCAGCCAACGCGGGGAAGGGGGTCAGCCCCAGCATTTT.

This clone was observed a few times. This rearrangement joins TRBV6-1 to TRBJ1-2; 7 bases agree with TRBD1. With V trimmed by 4 bases and J by 4 bases, 6 bases remained unmatched. Germline V gene data show CDR1 as MNHNS and CDR2 as SASEGT. The CDR3 has 14 residues. For the CDR3, the DNA is TGTGCCAGCAGTGGGGGACAGTCCCTCTATGGCTACACCTTC. Protein sequence: CASSGGQSLYGYTF.

The count of this clone is one. The chain recombines TRBV6-1 with TRBJ1-1; D remains unclear. Trimming removed 3 bases at V and 7 bases at J, with 12 bases between. There are 13 residues in the CDR3. Per the germline V gene, CDR1 is MNHNS and CDR2 is SASEGT. The CDR3 nucleotides read TGTGCCAGCAGTGAGACCCTTGGGGTTGAAGCTTTCTTT. Its protein is CASSETLGVEAFF.

The J gene is TRBJ1-5, the V gene TRBV19; D is perhaps TRBD1 (5 bases). The CDR3 runs to 15 residues. CDR1 LNHDA and CDR2 SQIVND come from the germline V gene (reference sequence). The V gene lost 3 bases and the J gene lost 3 bases, with 12 bases spanning the gap. This chain's CDR3 is CASSIGGTVNQPQHF. CDR3 coding DNA: TGTGCCAGTAGTATTGGGGGGACGGTCAATCAGCCCCAGCATTTT.

V gene TRBV5-4 combines with J gene TRBJ1-1; TRBD1 is a possible D gene (6 bases). Trimming stripped 4 bases from V and 7 bases from J, with 17 bases between. In germline, CDR1 is SGHNT, CDR2 YYREEE (reference sequence). This CDR3 has 14 amino acids. CDR3 in DNA: TGTGCCAGCAGCCGGGTACCGACAGGCCATGAAGCTTTCTTT. Its translation is CASSRVPTGHEAFF. Using reference TRBV5-4 and TRBJ1-1 for the parts outside the CDR3, the full variable domain is ETGVTQSPTHLIKTRGQQVTLRCSSQSGHNTVSWYQQALGQGPQFIFQYYREEENGRGNFPPRFSGLQFPNYSSELNVNALELDDSALYLCASSRVPTGHEAFFGQGTRLTVV.

Comment on this clone: The junction does not match germline at one end; this may be a read error. This chain joins TRBV7-7 and TRBJ2-3; D is ambiguous. Germline V gene data show CDR1 as SSHAT and CDR2 as FNYEAQ (reference sequence). CDR3 length: 15 residues. The CDR3 spells CASSLAEGPTDTQYF. CDR3 sequence (DNA): TGTGCTAGCAGCTTAGCTGAAGGTCCCACAGATACGCAGTATTTT.

This chain uses TRBV7-3 with TRBJ2-5; a weak D match, TRBD1 (5 bases). CDR3 length equals 16 residues. Trimming cost V 2 bases and J 1 base, with 14 bases left between them. CDR1 is SGHTA and CDR2 is FQGTGA in the germline V gene. CDR3 nucleotides: TGTGCCAGCAGCTTAGGCCCCCAGGGCGTCCAAGAGACCCAGTACTTC. Encoded protein: CASSLGPQGVQETQYF.

V usage is TRBV6-1 and J usage is TRBJ1-2; a possible D gene is TRBD1 (5 bases). Per germline, CDR1 MNHNS and CDR2 SASEGT. The CDR3 is made up of 13 amino acids. V gave up 3 bases and J gave up 4 bases, with 9 bases separating them. CDR3 coding DNA: TGTGCCAGCAGTGATTCCGGGACCTATGGCTACACCTTC. This codes for CASSDSGTYGYTF.

This clone appeared a few times. V is TRBV11-3 and J is TRBJ2-1; D gene uncertain. The V end was cut by 1 base, the J end by 10 bases, with 11 bases between. This CDR3 contains 13 residues. Germline values: CDR1 SGHNT, CDR2 YENEEA. CDR3 amino acids: CASSLGVTPEQFF. CDR3 coding DNA: TGTGCCAGCAGCTTAGGGGTGACTCCCGAGCAGTTCTTC.

This rearrangement joins TRBV11-2 to TRBJ2-1; 8 nucleotides agree with TRBD2. V was clipped by 5 bases and J by 7 bases; unmatched bases: 7. This CDR3 region has 14 residues. Germline CDR1 and CDR2: SGHAT and FQNNGV. CDR3 bases: TGTGCCAGCAGCCTTAGCGGGGCGCGAAATGAGCAGTTCTTC. Translating it yields CASSLSGARNEQFF.

V usage is TRBV5-6 and J usage is TRBJ1-1; 8 bases match TRBD1. The CDR3 extends over 15 amino acids. Trimming at V came to 1 base and at J to 5 bases, leaving 7 bases not matched to a gene. Germline CDR1 SGHDT, CDR2 YYEEEE. CDR3: CASSLLGTGVTEAFF. For the CDR3, the DNA is TGTGCCAGCAGCTTGCTAGGGACAGGTGTAACTGAAGCTTTCTTT.

The V call is TRBV5-1, the J call TRBJ1-5; D is perhaps TRBD1 (5 bases). Trimming took 10 bases from V and 4 from J, leaving 15 bases between them. The CDR3 has 13 amino acids. CDR1 is SGHRS and CDR2 is YFSETQ in the germline V gene. The CDR3 sequence: CASSAEGNQPQHF. The CDR3 bases are TGCGCCTCCTCTGCGGAGGGGAATCAGCCCCAGCATTTT. Full variable domain (outside the CDR3, taken from reference TRBV5-1 and TRBJ1-5): KAGVTQTPRYLIKTRGQQVTLSCSPISGHRSVSWYQQTPGQGLQFLFEYFSETQRNKGNFPGRFSGRQFSNSRSEMNVSTLELGDSALYLCASSAEGNQPQHFGDGTRLSIL.

This rearrangement joins TRBV27 to TRBJ2-5, with D possibly being TRBD1 (6 bases). Trimming removed 5 bases at V and 5 bases at J, with 12 bases between. This CDR3 region has 13 residues. Germline CDR1 reads MNHEY; CDR2 reads SMNVEV (reference sequence). CDR3 amino acids: CASSTGFLETQYF. CDR3 DNA sequence: TGTGCCAGCAGTACAGGGTTCTTGGAGACCCAGTACTTC.

The V call is TRBV6-5, the J call TRBJ1-6; TRBD1 agrees at 10 bases. Germline CDR1 MNHEY, CDR2 SVGAGI. This CDR3 region has 14 residues. The ends lost 7 bases at V and 14 bases at J; junction bases unmatched: 11. The DNA for the CDR3 is TGTGCCAGCACCAAGGACAGGGGGTTAGGGGCCCTCCACTTT. The encoded protein is CASTKDRGLGALHF.

This clone was observed a single time. Sequence at one end of the junction differs from germline and may be a read error. The chain combines TRBV7-2 with TRBJ2-7; 11 nucleotides match TRBD2. CDR1 is SGHTA and CDR2 is FQGNSA in the germline V gene. The CDR3 is 13 amino acids. CDR3 loop: CASRLAGGYEQYF. CDR3 bases: TGTGCCAGCAGGTTAGCGGGAGGGTACGAGCAGTACTTC.

The chain links TRBV28 to TRBJ2-3; D is ambiguous. CDR3 length: 12 amino acids. Trimming removed 5 bases at V and 3 bases at J, with 6 bases between. Germline loops: CDR1 MDHEN, CDR2 SYDVKM. As DNA, the CDR3 is TGTGCCAGCAGTATGGGGACAGATACGCAGTATTTT. Protein product: CASSMGTDTQYF.

J is TRBJ2-1 and V is TRBV7-2; TRBD2 aligns across 10 bases. Trimming cost V 5 bases and J 9 bases; bases outside gene matches: 19. In germline, CDR1 is SGHTA, CDR2 FQGNSA. The CDR3 spans 18 residues. The CDR3 spells CASSTWSGGLAGVGEQFF. Here the CDR3 DNA reads TGTGCCAGCAGCACTTGGTCGGGGGGGCTAGCGGGAGTTGGTGAGCAGTTCTTC.

This chain connects TRBV5-6 to TRBJ1-2; D unresolved. The CDR3 covers 12 residues. The germline V and J ends were trimmed by 4 bases and 5 bases, with 9 bases remaining between them. Germline CDR1 is SGHDT and CDR2 is YYEEEE. The CDR3 loop reads CASSASRYGYTF. CDR3 nucleotides: TGTGCCAGCAGCGCCTCAAGATATGGCTACACCTTC.

The J gene is TRBJ2-7, the V gene TRBV10-3, with 10 bases identical to TRBD2. Germline CDR1 reads ENHRY; CDR2 reads SYGVKD. The CDR3 loop spans 16 amino acids. The ends lost 3 bases at V and 1 base at J; junction bases unmatched: 6. In nucleotides, the CDR3 is TGTGCCATCAGTGATGTTCTGACTAGCGGGTCCTACGAGCAGTACTTC. Its protein product is CAISDVLTSGSYEQYF.

V usage is TRBV7-2 and J usage is TRBJ2-6; no clear D. The germline V gene encodes CDR1 SGHTA and CDR2 FQGNSA. Trimming shortened V by 1 base and J by 0 bases, and 7 bases separated the two germline ends. The CDR3 has 16 amino acids. CDR3 residues: CASSLDDFSGANVLTF. CDR3 DNA: TGTGCCAGCAGCTTAGATGACTTCTCTGGGGCCAACGTCCTGACTTTC.

The rearrangement joins TRBV29-1 to TRBJ1-2, with TRBD1 identical over 7 bases. Germline trimming cut 3 bases from V and 7 bases from J; bases unmatched to any gene: 5. The CDR3 totals 12 residues. Germline CDR1 is SQVTM and CDR2 is ANQGSEA. The CDR3: CSVDRGLSGYTF. The CDR3, as DNA: TGCAGCGTTGACAGGGGGTTGAGTGGCTACACCTTC.

As for this clone: The junction and the germline gene differ at one end; a read error may be behind it. The chain joins TRBV5-4 to TRBJ1-2; D perhaps matches TRBD1 (5 bases). The germline CDR1 and CDR2 sequences are SGHNT and YYREEE (reference sequence). The CDR3 extends over 15 amino acids. This CDR3 is CASSLGGLANYGYTF. CDR3 sequence (DNA): TGTGCCAGCAGTTTGGGGGGTCTAGCTAACTATGGCTACACCTTC.